This TCR beta chain was captured in a study of blood T cell repertoires in COVID-19. J was trimmed by 5 bases and V by 4 bases; bases with no gene match: 9. The CDR3 runs to 14 residues. CDR1 is SQVTM and CDR2 is ANQGSEA in the germline V gene. In the authors' workflow: How many nucleated cells were present was estimated from reference gene primer amplification. Here immunoSEQ multiplex PCR was the method, and the copy in TCRdb shows in-frame clones only, minus some. For V, J and clone size, that table is used; D and trimming come from the DNA. In the table there are 97,000 or so clones, roughly 78% of which are singletons.

The V call is TRBV29-1, the J call TRBJ2-5, with 8 bases that match TRBD2. This receptor was taken from an elderly woman with active or convalescent COVID-19. Source material: peripheral blood. The DNA of the CDR3 is TGCAGCGTTGTATGGCGGGAGGAAGGGGAGACCCAGTACTTC. Translated, it gives CSVVWREEGETQYF.